These 9 T cell receptor beta chains came from one sample sequenced in a study of shared clonotypes between healthy human individuals. Some clones are missing from TCRdb's copy, which holds only in-frame ones; the method was immunoSEQ multiplex PCR. The table includes about 2.1 million clones, around 93% detected once. Naive CD8 cells lacked CD45RO, underwent positive selection for CCR7 and left out terminally differentiated effector memory CD45RA+ cells. Sample: naive CD8+ T cells from PBMCs. These receptors were obtained from a man between 18 and 29 years old in good health. Some clones in this sample may be carry-over from other donors' samples.

The rearrangement uses TRBV7-6 and TRBJ2-7, with 10 bases matching TRBD1. The CDR3 spans 13 residues. The V gene end was trimmed by 6 bases and the J gene end by 6 bases; junction bases not matched to a gene: 5. CDR1 is SGHVS, CDR2 FNYEAQ, per germline. CDR3 coding DNA: TGTGCCAGCAGTCTGACAGGGGGCAGCGAGCAGTACTTC. Its translation is CASSLTGGSEQYF.

The chain has TRBV27 and TRBJ2-5, with TRBD2 matching over 7 bases. The J call may not be correct, given that the DNA end is closer to TRBJ2-7. The germline gives CDR1 MNHEY, CDR2 SMNVEV (reference sequence). CDR3 length equals 13 residues. The CDR3 loop reads CASSPRTSYEQYF. The CDR3 nucleotides are TGTGCCAGCAGTCCGCGGACTAGTTACGAGCAGTACTTC.

The chain carries TRBV11-3 and TRBJ2-7, with 9 bases aligning to TRBD2. Germline trimming cut 5 bases from V and 2 bases from J; bases unmatched to any gene: 13. CDR3 length: 17 amino acids. Looked up from germline, CDR1 is SGHNT and CDR2 is YENEEA. The CDR3 loop reads CASSPETGTSRTYEQYF. DNA of the CDR3: TGTGCCAGCAGCCCGGAGACAGGGACTAGCCGAACCTACGAGCAGTACTTC. The whole variable domain, filled in from reference TRBV11-3 and TRBJ2-7, reads EAGVVQSPRYKIIEKKQPVAFWCNPISGHNTLYWYLQNLGQGPELLIRYENEEAVDDSQLPKDRFSAERLKGVDSTLKIQPAELGDSAVYLCASSPETGTSRTYEQYFGPGTRLTVT.

The chain is built from TRBV4-3 and TRBJ1-1; 8 bases are shared with TRBD1. The length of the CDR3 is 16 residues. V shed 1 base, J shed 6 bases, and the junction held 10 bases outside the gene matches. CDR1 LGHNA and CDR2 YSLEER come from the germline V gene. The CDR3 nucleotides are TGCGCCAGCAGCCAAGTTTGGGGACAGGAAGTTGCTGAAGCTTTCTTT. Translated: CASSQVWGQEVAEAFF.

The chain employs TRBV28 and TRBJ2-5; TRBD1 matches 10 bases. J was trimmed by 5 bases and V by 3 bases; bases with no gene match: 9. Germline CDR1 reads MDHEN; CDR2 reads SYDVKM. This CDR3 has 16 residues. Here the CDR3 DNA reads TGTGCCAGCAGTTTTGTGGGACAGGGGTGGGTGGAGACCCAGTACTTC. This encodes CASSFVGQGWVETQYF.

Details on this clone: Other DNA sequences in this specimen translate into the identical CDR3. The rearrangement uses TRBV5-6 and TRBJ1-2, with 10 positions matching TRBD1. Germline V gene sequence: CDR1 SGHDT, CDR2 YYEEEE. The CDR3 extends over 13 amino acids. J was trimmed by 8 bases and V by 3 bases; bases with no gene match: 4. CDR3 DNA sequence: TGTGCCAGCAGCTGGGACAGGGGTGACGGCTACACCTTC. Protein sequence: CASSWDRGDGYTF.

The V gene is TRBV5-1, the J gene TRBJ2-1; D is perhaps TRBD1 or TRBD2 (6 bases each). V was cut by 6 bases and J by 7 bases, with 17 bases left in between. CDR3 length: 14 residues. Germline loops: CDR1 SGHRS, CDR2 YFSETQ. This CDR3 is CASNNGGTANEQFF. The CDR3 nucleotides are TGCGCCAGCAATAACGGGGGCACCGCGAATGAGCAGTTCTTC.

This clone has only one observation. The chain recombines TRBV28 with TRBJ2-1; D ambiguous. The V gene's germline CDR1 is MDHEN and CDR2 SYDVKM. With 1 base removed from V and 7 bases from J, the gap between germline ends came to 11 bases. CDR3 length: 14 amino acids. The CDR3 region is CASSLFGRRNEQFF. DNA of the CDR3: TGTGCCAGCAGTTTATTTGGGCGGCGAAATGAGCAGTTCTTC.

J is TRBJ1-1 and V is TRBV27; D might be TRBD1 (6 bases). There are 14 residues in the CDR3. V was clipped by 6 bases and J by 1 base, with 12 bases between them. Germline-derived CDR1 and CDR2 are MNHEY and SMNVEV (reference sequence). The CDR3 DNA sequence: TGTGCCAGCAGGTACAGGGCTAGGAACACTGAAGCTTTCTTT. Amino acids: CASRYRARNTEAFF.